This T cell receptor (beta chain) was captured in a study of shared clonotypes between healthy human individuals. Study context: The cohort had two women and a few men, ages 18 to 49.

Assay runs were performed at deep level. Sequencing was performed with immunoSEQ multiplex PCR; in TCRdb, only in-frame clones are kept and a portion is missing. Of a few million clones in the sample, approximately 93% were seen once. As to this clone: Its antigen is still unknown. At the DNA level, this CDR3 is encoded by other sequences in the same sample as well.

General study points: Clonotypes which were not shared had lower generation probabilities than clonotypes that all four donors shared. Sharing of clonotypes among donors was expected to vary with sequencing depth.

Source material: naive CD4+ T cells from PBMCs. Subset in this sample: CD45RA+ positively selected. This clonotype was obtained from a man in his late teens or twenties in good health. Some clones in this sample may be carry-over from other donors' samples.

CDR3 DNA: TGCAGCGTGGGGACATACAATGAGCAGTTCTTC. Its translation is CSVGTYNEQFF. The rearrangement joins TRBV29-1 to TRBJ2-1; maybe TRBD1 (6 bases). Germline V lookup: CDR1 SQVTM, CDR2 ANQGSEA. The CDR3 is 11 amino acids. Trimming left V 6 bases short and J 4 bases short, with 7 bases between.